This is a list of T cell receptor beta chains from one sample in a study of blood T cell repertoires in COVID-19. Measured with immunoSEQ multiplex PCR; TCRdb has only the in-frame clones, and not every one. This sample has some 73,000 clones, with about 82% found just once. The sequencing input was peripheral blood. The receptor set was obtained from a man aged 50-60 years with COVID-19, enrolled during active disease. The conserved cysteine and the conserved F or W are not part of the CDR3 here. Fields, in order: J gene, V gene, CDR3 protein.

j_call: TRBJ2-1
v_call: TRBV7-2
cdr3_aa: ASSPREGLRSYNEQF

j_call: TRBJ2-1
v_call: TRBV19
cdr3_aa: ASTKPGLADYNEQF

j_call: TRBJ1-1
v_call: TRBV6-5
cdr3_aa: ASLTGRNTEAF

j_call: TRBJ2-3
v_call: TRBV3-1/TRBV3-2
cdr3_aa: ASSQASPGTDTQY

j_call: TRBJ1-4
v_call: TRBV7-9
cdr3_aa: ASSYQGINEKLF

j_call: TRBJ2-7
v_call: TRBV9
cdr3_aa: ASSVTGSAYEQY

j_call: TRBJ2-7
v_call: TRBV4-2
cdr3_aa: ASSHPRLAGGPSSYEQY

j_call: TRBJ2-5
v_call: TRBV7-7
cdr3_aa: ASSSQTGPTQY

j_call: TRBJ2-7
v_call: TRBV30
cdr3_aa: AWSPRLGATYEQY

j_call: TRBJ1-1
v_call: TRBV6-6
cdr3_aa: ASLRGLNTEAF

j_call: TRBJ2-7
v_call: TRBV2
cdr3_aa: ASSVGGDSYEQY

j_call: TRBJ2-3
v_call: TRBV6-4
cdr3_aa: ASSQGGIADTQY

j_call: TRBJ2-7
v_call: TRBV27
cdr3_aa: ASTNRGGSSYEQY

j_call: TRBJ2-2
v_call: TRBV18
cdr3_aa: ASSATGTTNTGELF

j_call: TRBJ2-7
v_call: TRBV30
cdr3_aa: AWNQPQGASNYY

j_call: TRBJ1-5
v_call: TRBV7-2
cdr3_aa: ASSLGGQFNQPQH

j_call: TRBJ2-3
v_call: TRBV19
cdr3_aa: ASSPRGQADTQY

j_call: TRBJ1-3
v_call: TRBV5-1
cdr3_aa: ASSPAGAGNTIY

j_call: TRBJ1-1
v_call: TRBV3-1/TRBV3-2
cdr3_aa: ASSRGQAPEAF

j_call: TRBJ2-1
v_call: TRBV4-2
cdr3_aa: ASSQDQGTSLSSSYNEQF

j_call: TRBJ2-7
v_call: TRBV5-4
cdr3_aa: AGAGGPAHEQY

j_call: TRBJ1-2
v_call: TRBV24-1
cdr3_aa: ATSARTSNYGYT

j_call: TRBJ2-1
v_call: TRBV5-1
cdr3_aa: ASSLVAGEAEQF

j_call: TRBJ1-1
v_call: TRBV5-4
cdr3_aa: ASSPRGGGNEAF

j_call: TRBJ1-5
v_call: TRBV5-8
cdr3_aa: ASSLSGGNQPQH

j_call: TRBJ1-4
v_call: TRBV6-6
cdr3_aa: AGTGGAGEKLF

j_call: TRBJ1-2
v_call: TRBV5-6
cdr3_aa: ASSFLSQGYGYT

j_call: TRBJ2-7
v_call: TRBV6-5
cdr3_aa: ASSRQGLVYEQY

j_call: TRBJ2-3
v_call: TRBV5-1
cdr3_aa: ASSLLRERPDTQY

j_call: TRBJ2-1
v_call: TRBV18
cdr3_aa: ASSPIAGVGNEQF

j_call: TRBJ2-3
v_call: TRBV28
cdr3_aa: ASSLALSTDTQY

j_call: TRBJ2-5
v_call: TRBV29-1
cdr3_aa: SAAGQGAYETQY

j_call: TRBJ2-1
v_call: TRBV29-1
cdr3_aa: SVEAGNSYNEQF

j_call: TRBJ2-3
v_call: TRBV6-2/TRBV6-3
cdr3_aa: ASSYSPGQGQDTQY

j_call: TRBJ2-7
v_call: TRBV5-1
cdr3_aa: ASSLAGRPDEQY

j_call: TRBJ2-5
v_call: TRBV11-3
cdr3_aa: ASSLGGREQETQY

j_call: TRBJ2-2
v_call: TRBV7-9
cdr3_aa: ASSAGLAGVANTGELF

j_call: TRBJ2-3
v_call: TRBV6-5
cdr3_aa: ASSYSLAGGTDTQY

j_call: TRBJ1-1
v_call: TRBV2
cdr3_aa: ASTFITGGTEAF

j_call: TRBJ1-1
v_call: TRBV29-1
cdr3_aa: SAGGDGMNTEAF

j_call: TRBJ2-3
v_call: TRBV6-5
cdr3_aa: ASSLPNRGDTQY

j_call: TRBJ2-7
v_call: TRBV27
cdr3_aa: ASSRGRGYEQY

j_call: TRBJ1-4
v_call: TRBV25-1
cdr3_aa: ASSKKWGSEKLF

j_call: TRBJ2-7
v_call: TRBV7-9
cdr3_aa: ASSHDRARGYEQY

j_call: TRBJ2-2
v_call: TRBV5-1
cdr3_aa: ASSFQGWGPGELF

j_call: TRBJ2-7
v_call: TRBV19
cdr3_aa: ASSMVTGYSYEQY

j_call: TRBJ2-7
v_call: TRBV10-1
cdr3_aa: ASRPGTSGRTAYEQY

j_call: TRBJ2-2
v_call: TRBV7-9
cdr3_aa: ASSLWELF

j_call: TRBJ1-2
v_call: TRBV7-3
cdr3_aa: ASSLDSNYGYT

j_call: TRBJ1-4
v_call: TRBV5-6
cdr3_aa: ASSLQGNNEKLF

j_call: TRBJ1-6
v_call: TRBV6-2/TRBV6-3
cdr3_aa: ASSSDRGSSPLH

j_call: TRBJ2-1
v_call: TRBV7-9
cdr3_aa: ASSLIDEQF

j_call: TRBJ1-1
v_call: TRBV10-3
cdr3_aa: AISETGGGTEAF

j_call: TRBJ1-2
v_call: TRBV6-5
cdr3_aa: ASSYDRVYGYT

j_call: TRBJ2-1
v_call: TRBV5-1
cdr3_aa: ASSFDWNEQF